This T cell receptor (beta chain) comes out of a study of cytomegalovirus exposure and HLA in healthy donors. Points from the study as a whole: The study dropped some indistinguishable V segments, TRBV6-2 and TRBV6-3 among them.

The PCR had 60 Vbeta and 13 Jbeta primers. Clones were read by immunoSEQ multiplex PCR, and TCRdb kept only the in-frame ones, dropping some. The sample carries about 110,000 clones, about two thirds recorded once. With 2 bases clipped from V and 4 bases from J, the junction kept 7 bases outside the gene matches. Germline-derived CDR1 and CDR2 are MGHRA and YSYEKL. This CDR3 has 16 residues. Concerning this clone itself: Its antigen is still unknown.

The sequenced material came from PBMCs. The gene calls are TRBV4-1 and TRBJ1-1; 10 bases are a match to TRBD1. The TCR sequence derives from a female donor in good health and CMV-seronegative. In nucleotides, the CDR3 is TGCGCCAGCAGCCAACTTGCCGGGACAGGGGCCACTGAAGCTTTCTTT. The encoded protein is CASSQLAGTGATEAFF.